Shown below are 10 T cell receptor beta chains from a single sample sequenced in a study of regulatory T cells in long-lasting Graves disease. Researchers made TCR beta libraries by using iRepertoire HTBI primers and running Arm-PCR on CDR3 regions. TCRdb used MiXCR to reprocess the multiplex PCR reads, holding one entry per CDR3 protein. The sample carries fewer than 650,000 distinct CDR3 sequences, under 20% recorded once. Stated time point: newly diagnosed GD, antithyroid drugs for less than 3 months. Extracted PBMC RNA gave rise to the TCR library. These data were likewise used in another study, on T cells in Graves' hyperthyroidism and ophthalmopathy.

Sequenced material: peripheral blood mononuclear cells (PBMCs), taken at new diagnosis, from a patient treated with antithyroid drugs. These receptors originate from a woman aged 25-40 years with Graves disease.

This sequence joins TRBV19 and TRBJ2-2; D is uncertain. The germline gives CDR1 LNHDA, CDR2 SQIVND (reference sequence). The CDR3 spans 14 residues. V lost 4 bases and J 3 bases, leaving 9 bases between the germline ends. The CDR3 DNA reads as TGTGCCAGTAGTAGATATTTCGACACCGGGGAGCTGTTTTTT. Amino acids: CASSRYFDTGELFF.

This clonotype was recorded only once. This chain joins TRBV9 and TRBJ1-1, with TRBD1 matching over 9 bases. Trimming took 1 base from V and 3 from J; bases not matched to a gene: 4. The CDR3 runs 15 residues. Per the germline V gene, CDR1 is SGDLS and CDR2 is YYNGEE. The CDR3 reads CASSVWTGDYTEAFF. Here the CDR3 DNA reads TGTGCCAGCAGCGTATGGACAGGGGACTACACTGAAGCTTTCTTT.

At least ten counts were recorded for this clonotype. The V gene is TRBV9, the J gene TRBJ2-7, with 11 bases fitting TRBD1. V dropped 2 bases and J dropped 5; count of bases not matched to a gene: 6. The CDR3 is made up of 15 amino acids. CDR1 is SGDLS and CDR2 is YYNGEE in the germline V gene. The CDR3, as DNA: TGTGCCAGCAGCGTTGGACAGGGGGCGTACCACGAGCAGTACTTC. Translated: CASSVGQGAYHEQYF. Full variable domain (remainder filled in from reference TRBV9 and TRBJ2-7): DSGVTQTPKHLITATGQRVTLRCSPRSGDLSVYWYQQSLDQGLQFLIQYYNGEERAKGNILERFSAQQFPDLHSELNLSSLELGDSALYFCASSVGQGAYHEQYFGPGTRLTVT.

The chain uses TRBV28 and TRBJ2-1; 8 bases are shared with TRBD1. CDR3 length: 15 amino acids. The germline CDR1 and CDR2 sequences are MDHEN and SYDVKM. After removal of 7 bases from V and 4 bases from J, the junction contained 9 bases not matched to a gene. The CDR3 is CASIFSGTGYNEQFF. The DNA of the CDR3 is TGTGCCAGCATCTTCTCCGGGACAGGTTACAATGAGCAGTTCTTC. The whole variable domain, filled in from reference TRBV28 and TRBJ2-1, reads DVKVTQSSRYLVKRTGEKVFLECVQDMDHENMFWYRQDPGLGLRLIYFSYDVKMKEKGDIPEGYSVSREKKERFSLILESASTNQTSMYLCASIFSGTGYNEQFFGPGTRLTVL.

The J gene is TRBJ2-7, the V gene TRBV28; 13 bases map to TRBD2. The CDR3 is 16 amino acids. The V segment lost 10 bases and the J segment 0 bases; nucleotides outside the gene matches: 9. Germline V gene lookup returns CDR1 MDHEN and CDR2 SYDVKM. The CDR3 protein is CATQGLAGRSSYEQYF. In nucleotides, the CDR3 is TGTGCCACACAGGGACTAGCGGGAAGGAGCTCCTACGAGCAGTACTTC.

The CDR3 DNA reads TGTGCCAGCAGTTTCGTGGCGGGTGAGCAGTTCTTC. Its translation: CASSFVAGEQFF. This chain uses TRBV12-3 or TRBV12-4 with TRBJ2-1; maybe TRBD2 (5 bases). The CDR3 totals 12 residues. Trimming took 3 bases from V and 9 from J, leaving 9 bases between them.

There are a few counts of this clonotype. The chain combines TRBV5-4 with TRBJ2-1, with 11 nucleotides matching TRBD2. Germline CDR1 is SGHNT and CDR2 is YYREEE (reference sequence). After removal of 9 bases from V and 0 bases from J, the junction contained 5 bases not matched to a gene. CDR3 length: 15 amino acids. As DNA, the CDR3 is TGTGCCACCTTAGCGGGAGGGAGCTCCTACAATGAGCAGTTCTTC. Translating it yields CATLAGGSSYNEQFF. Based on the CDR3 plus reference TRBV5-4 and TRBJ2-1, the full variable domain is ETGVTQSPTHLIKTRGQQVTLRCSSQSGHNTVSWYQQALGQGPQFIFQYYREEENGRGNFPPRFSGLQFPNYSSELNVNALELDDSALYLCATLAGGSSYNEQFFGPGTRLTVL.

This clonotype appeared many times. The CDR3 loop is CSARPPGRAGTEAFF. CDR3 in DNA: TGCAGTGCTAGACCCCCCGGGAGGGCTGGGACTGAAGCTTTCTTT. This chain uses TRBV20-1 with TRBJ1-1; no clear D. V was clipped by 2 bases and J by 5 bases, with 18 bases between them. CDR1 is DFQATT, CDR2 SNEGSKA, per germline (reference sequence). The CDR3 loop spans 15 amino acids.

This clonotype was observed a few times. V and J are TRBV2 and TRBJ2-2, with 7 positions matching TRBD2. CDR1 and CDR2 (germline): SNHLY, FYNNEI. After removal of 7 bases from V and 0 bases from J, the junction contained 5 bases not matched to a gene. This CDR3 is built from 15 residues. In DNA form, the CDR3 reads TGTGCCAGCATTTCGGGGGGACCGAACACCGGGGAGCTGTTTTTT. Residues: CASISGGPNTGELFF.

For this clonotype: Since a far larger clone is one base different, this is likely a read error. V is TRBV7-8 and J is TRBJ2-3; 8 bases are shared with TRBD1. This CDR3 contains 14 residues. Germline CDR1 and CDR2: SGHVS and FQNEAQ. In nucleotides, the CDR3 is TGTGCCGGCAGCTTGGGACAGGGCACAGATACGCAGTATTTT. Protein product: CAGSLGQGTDTQYF.